Below, 21 T cell receptor beta chains from the same sample are listed, as sequenced in a study of blood T cell repertoires in COVID-19. Using immunoSEQ multiplex PCR, the repertoire was profiled, and TCRdb retains in-frame clones only, with some absent. The sample includes around 140,000 clones, more than 75% seen only once; the top ten take under 7.5%. Sequenced material: peripheral blood. All receptors come from a man aged 80 or over with acute or convalescent COVID-19.

The chain links TRBV5-1 to TRBJ2-2, with 9 bases identical to TRBD1. Germline CDR1 and CDR2: SGHRS and YFSETQ. J lost 7 bases, V lost 4 bases, and 14 bases had no gene match. There are 17 residues in the CDR3. CDR3 region: CASSPGAGTGSDGELFF. The CDR3 DNA follows: TGCGCCAGCAGCCCCGGCGCCGGGACAGGGAGTGACGGGGAGCTGTTTTTT.

The chain joins TRBV27 to TRBJ2-1; 9 bases agree with TRBD2. The V and J ends lost 3 bases and 3 bases, in that order; junction bases with no gene match: 27. This CDR3 comprises 23 residues. The germline gives CDR1 MNHEY, CDR2 SMNVEV (reference sequence). The CDR3: CASSLSPGGRGIGTFLSYNEQFF. CDR3 coding DNA: TGTGCCAGCAGTTTGTCCCCCGGCGGGAGGGGGATTGGCACCTTTTTAAGCTACAATGAGCAGTTCTTC.

J is TRBJ1-1 and V is TRBV5-1; TRBD1 matches at 9 bases. In germline, CDR1 is SGHRS, CDR2 YFSETQ. This CDR3 has 16 amino acids. The ends lost 3 bases at V and 2 bases at J; junction bases unmatched: 8. The CDR3 here is CASSSTGGWINTEAFF. The CDR3 DNA is TGCGCCAGCAGCTCAACAGGGGGCTGGATTAACACTGAAGCTTTCTTT. Drawing the rest from reference TRBV5-1 and TRBJ1-1, the complete variable domain is KAGVTQTPRYLIKTRGQQVTLSCSPISGHRSVSWYQQTPGQGLQFLFEYFSETQRNKGNFPGRFSGRQFSNSRSEMNVSTLELGDSALYLCASSSTGGWINTEAFFGQGTRLTVV.

CDR3 residues: CACRAPGHLNTEAFF. The CDR3 DNA is TGTGCCTGCAGAGCCCCGGGACACCTGAACACTGAAGCTTTCTTT. The chain has TRBV30 and TRBJ1-1; possible D gene TRBD1, 6 bases. The CDR3 length is 15 residues. Germline V gene lookup returns CDR1 GTSNPN and CDR2 SVGIG (reference sequence). V was cut by 6 bases and J by 0 bases, with 17 bases left in between.

In this sample, this clone turned up once. V and J are TRBV20-1 and TRBJ1-1; 9 nucleotides line up with TRBD1. CDR3 length equals 11 residues. The V gene's germline CDR1 is DFQATT and CDR2 SNEGSKA (reference sequence). V was pared by 5 bases and J by 11 bases, with 6 bases of the junction left unmatched. CDR3 DNA: TGCAGTGCTTCGCTGACAGGGGGGGCTTTCTTT. Amino acids: CSASLTGGAFF.

This clone showed up many times. This chain links TRBV12-5 with TRBJ2-3; D is unclear. The CDR3 sequence is 11 residues long. Trimming pared 5 bases from V and 3 bases from J, leaving 3 bases between. Germline V lookup: CDR1 LGHNT, CDR2 FRNRAP. The CDR3 DNA sequence: TGTGCTAGTGGTGCGACAGATACGCAGTATTTT. Translating it yields CASGATDTQYF. Drawing the rest from reference TRBV12-5 and TRBJ2-3, the complete variable domain is DARVTQTPRHKVTEMGQEVTMRCQPILGHNTVFWYRQTMMQGLELLAYFRNRAPLDDSGMPKDRFSAEMPDATLATLKIQPSEPRDSAVYFCASGATDTQYFGPGTRLTVL.

This clone was counted a single time. This rearrangement joins TRBV27 to TRBJ1-5; 7 nucleotides line up with TRBD1. The CDR3 is made up of 13 amino acids. Germline V gene data show CDR1 as MNHEY and CDR2 as SMNVEV (reference sequence). V was clipped by 6 bases and J by 7 bases; unmatched bases: 6. DNA for the CDR3: TGTGCCAGCAGCAGGACAGGCCCCCAGCCCCAGCATTTT. This gives the protein CASSRTGPQPQHF.

The chain recombines TRBV10-3 with TRBJ2-5, with D unclear. This CDR3 has 13 amino acids. V was pared by 7 bases and J by 0 bases, with 9 bases between. CDR1 is ENHRY and CDR2 is SYGVKD in the germline V gene. CDR3 loop: CAITAADQETQYF. CDR3 nucleotides: TGTGCCATCACCGCGGCCGACCAAGAGACCCAGTACTTC.

The gene calls are TRBV9 and TRBJ2-3, with TRBD2 identical over 9 bases. V lost 0 bases to trimming and J lost 4 bases; unmatched junction nucleotides: 6. Germline V gives CDR1 SGDLS, CDR2 YYNGEE. The CDR3 is 16 residues long. The CDR3 loop is CASSVVAGGPADTQYF. DNA of the CDR3: TGTGCCAGCAGCGTAGTTGCGGGGGGGCCCGCAGATACGCAGTATTTT. Variable domain in full (rest from reference TRBV9 and TRBJ2-3): DSGVTQTPKHLITATGQRVTLRCSPRSGDLSVYWYQQSLDQGLQFLIQYYNGEERAKGNILERFSAQQFPDLHSELNLSSLELGDSALYFCASSVVAGGPADTQYFGPGTRLTVL.

The chain recombines TRBV5-5 with TRBJ2-1; tentative D call: TRBD2 (5 bases). CDR1 and CDR2 from the germline V gene are SGHKS and YYEKEE (reference sequence). The CDR3 spans 14 residues. V lost 1 base, J lost 3 bases, and 8 bases lay in between. This CDR3 is CASSLNGLYNEQFF. In DNA, the CDR3 is TGTGCCAGCAGCTTGAACGGACTCTACAATGAGCAGTTCTTC. The full variable domain, rest sourced from reference TRBV5-5 and TRBJ2-1, is DAGVTQSPTHLIKTRGQQVTLRCSPISGHKSVSWYQQVLGQGPQFIFQYYEKEERGRGNFPDRFSARQFPNYSSELNVNALLLGDSALYLCASSLNGLYNEQFFGPGTRLTVL.

This chain links TRBV20-1 with TRBJ1-1, with D unclear. Trimming shortened V by 5 bases and J by 3 bases, and 7 bases separated the two germline ends. This CDR3 is built from 11 residues. From germline, CDR1 is DFQATT and CDR2 SNEGSKA (reference sequence). In DNA form, the CDR3 reads TGCAGTGCTTGGAGGGACACTGAAGCTTTCTTT. This translates into CSAWRDTEAFF.

V is TRBV6-1 and J is TRBJ1-3; 7 bases are shared with TRBD1. V lost 4 bases, J lost 0 bases, and 6 bases stayed unmatched. The CDR3 loop spans 16 amino acids. In germline, CDR1 is MNHNS, CDR2 SASEGT. The CDR3 loop reads CASSVDRLGSGNTIYF. CDR3 nucleotide sequence: TGTGCCAGCAGTGTGGACAGGCTCGGCTCTGGAAACACCATATATTTT.

In this sample, this clone turned up once. The sample has other DNA sequences that encode this CDR3 too. The V call is TRBV7-9, the J call TRBJ1-1, with 8 bases aligning to TRBD1. This CDR3 has 14 amino acids. After removal of 5 bases from V and 1 base from J, the junction contained 3 bases not matched to a gene. Germline V lookup: CDR1 SEHNR, CDR2 FQNEAQ (reference sequence). CDR3 coding DNA: TGTGCCAGCAGCCTGGGACAGGAGAACACTGAAGCTTTCTTT. Its protein product is CASSLGQENTEAFF.

This clone was seen a few times. The chain recombines TRBV27 with TRBJ2-7; TRBD1 aligns across 8 bases. In germline, CDR1 is MNHEY, CDR2 SMNVEV (reference sequence). This CDR3 spans 14 amino acids. Trimming took 5 bases from V and 5 from J; bases not matched to a gene: 8. The CDR3 reads CASSPSDRVHEQYF. The DNA for the CDR3 is TGTGCCAGCAGTCCTTCGGACAGGGTCCACGAGCAGTACTTC.

The chain carries TRBV30 and TRBJ1-5; 11 bases are shared with TRBD1. Germline V gene data show CDR1 as GTSNPN and CDR2 as SVGIG (reference sequence). J gave up 5 bases and V 2 bases, and 2 bases lay outside the gene matches. The CDR3 spans 14 residues. The DNA for the CDR3 is TGTGCCTGGAGTCCGGGACAGGGGGATCAGCCCCAGCATTTT. This gives the protein CAWSPGQGDQPQHF.

V gene TRBV11-2 combines with J gene TRBJ2-3, with a possible D match to TRBD2 (6 bases). This CDR3 is built from 15 residues. The V end was cut by 3 bases, the J end by 4 bases, with 14 bases between. Germline values: CDR1 SGHAT, CDR2 FQNNGV. CDR3 sequence (DNA): TGTGCCAGCAGCTTTGGCGGGATGAAATCAGATACGCAGTATTTT. Protein product: CASSFGGMKSDTQYF.

This clone showed up just a few times. The V gene is TRBV27, the J gene TRBJ2-3; TRBD2 is a possible D gene (7 bases). CDR1 is MNHEY, CDR2 SMNVEV, per germline (reference sequence). The CDR3 is made up of 14 amino acids. Trimming shortened V by 4 bases and J by 7 bases, and 15 bases separated the two germline ends. In DNA form, the CDR3 reads TGTGCCAGCAGTTCGGGGGGCCGCATGAATACGCAGTATTTT. This sequence encodes CASSSGGRMNTQYF.

This clone appeared a few times. The V call is TRBV6-1, the J call TRBJ1-3, with TRBD1 matching 7 bases. Germline assignment: CDR1 MNHNS and CDR2 SASEGT. The CDR3 sequence is 15 residues long. Trimming removed 1 base from V and 3 bases from J; junction bases left unmatched: 3. In DNA form, the CDR3 reads TGTGCCAGCAGTGAAGAGGGGGCGAGTGGAAACACCATATATTTT. This codes for CASSEEGASGNTIYF.

V usage is TRBV28 and J usage is TRBJ1-1; 9 bases are a match to TRBD1. Germline V CDR1 and CDR2: MDHEN, SYDVKM. The junction had 10 bases not matched to a gene; V was cut back by 4 bases and J by 7 bases. CDR3 length equals 15 residues. The CDR3 DNA reads TGTGCCAGCAGTTGGACCTCCGGGACAGGGAGTGAAGCTTTCTTT. Amino acids: CASSWTSGTGSEAFF.

The chain has TRBV28 and TRBJ2-5, with 7 bases fitting TRBD2. V lost 4 bases and J lost 7; bases outside the gene matches: 12. CDR1 is MDHEN, CDR2 SYDVKM, per germline. The CDR3 is 15 amino acids. CDR3 amino acids: CASSSVRGGRGTQYF. In DNA, the CDR3 is TGTGCCAGCAGTTCGGTACGCGGGGGTCGGGGGACCCAGTACTTC.

The V gene is TRBV4-2, the J gene TRBJ2-7; TRBD1 agrees at 8 bases. Germline lookup yields CDR1 LGHNA and CDR2 YNFKEQ. The CDR3 extends over 16 amino acids. V lost 3 bases, J lost 2 bases, and 9 bases stayed unmatched. CDR3 in amino acids: CASSHSGQGHTYEQYF. Written as DNA, the CDR3 is TGTGCCAGCAGCCATTCAGGACAGGGCCACACCTACGAGCAGTACTTC.